Below, one TCR beta chain is given with its context. Its cognate antigen is unknown. Other DNA variants within this sample encode the same CDR3. This entry comes from a study of Ad26.COV2.S vaccination and SARS-CoV-2 variants. Study outcomes and limitations: Vaccinees displayed broader spike-specific TCR repertoires than placebo recipients.

Libraries were prepared by immunoSEQ multiplex PCR; TCRdb keeps only in-frame clonotypes and omits some of them. The sample holds approximately 97,000 clones, 80% seen once. The TCR originated in a human donor who had recovered from COVID-19. Material: peripheral blood, obtained after recovery from COVID-19.

The CDR3 bases are TGTGCCAGCAGCCAGGGCTACACGCAGTATTTT. Translation gives CASSQGYTQYF. The chain recombines TRBV14 with TRBJ2-3; the D is unclear. In germline, CDR1 is SGHDN, CDR2 FVKESK. The CDR3 runs 11 residues. V lost 3 bases and J 9 bases, leaving 7 bases between the germline ends.